Only one count was recorded for the clone carrying this TCR beta chain. The sample comes from a study of cytomegalovirus exposure and HLA in healthy donors. This CDR3 has 14 residues. V trimming: 6 bases; J trimming: 2 bases; junction bases outside the gene matches: 4. In the PCR, 60 Vbeta and 13 Jbeta primers were used. Here immunoSEQ multiplex PCR was the method, and the copy in TCRdb shows in-frame clones only, minus some. The table shows approximately 130,000 clones, with more than 75% occurring only once. This receptor was taken from a man aged 18-30 years in good health and CMV-seronegative. The chain is built from TRBV23-1 and TRBJ2-7, with 10 positions matching TRBD1. TRBV23-1 is sorted into the ORF group, with uncertain function. Source material: PBMCs. The CDR3 protein is CASRPGQGAYEQYF. The CDR3 nucleotides read TGCGCCAGCAGACCCGGACAGGGGGCCTACGAGCAGTACTTC.